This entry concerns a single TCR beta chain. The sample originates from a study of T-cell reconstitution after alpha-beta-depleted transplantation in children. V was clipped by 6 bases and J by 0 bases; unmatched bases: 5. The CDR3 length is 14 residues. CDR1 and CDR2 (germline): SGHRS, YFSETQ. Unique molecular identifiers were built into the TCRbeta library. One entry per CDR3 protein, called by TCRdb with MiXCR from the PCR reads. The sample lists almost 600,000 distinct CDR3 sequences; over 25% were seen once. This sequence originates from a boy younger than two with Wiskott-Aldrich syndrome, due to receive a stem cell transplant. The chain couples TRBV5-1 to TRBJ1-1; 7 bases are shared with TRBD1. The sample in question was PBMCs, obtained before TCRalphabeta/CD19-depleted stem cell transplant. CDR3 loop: CASKGTAMNTEAFF. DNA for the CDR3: TGCGCCAGCAAAGGGACAGCTATGAACACTGAAGCTTTCTTT.